The 23 T cell receptor beta chains below were found in one sample sequenced in a study of cytomegalovirus exposure and HLA in healthy donors. 60 Vbeta and 13 Jbeta primers were used in PCR. Assay used: immunoSEQ multiplex PCR; TCRdb lists only in-frame clones, some missing. The sample has about 200,000 clones; 80% to 90% are singletons. Input material: PBMCs. All receptors come from a man aged 30 to 39 in good health and CMV-seronegative.

This clone was found once. The chain uses TRBV5-5 and TRBJ1-6; tentative D call: TRBD1 (6 bases). CDR3 size: 17 residues. In germline, CDR1 is SGHKS, CDR2 YYEKEE (reference sequence). Between the trimmed V and J ends, which lost 0 bases and 9 bases, there was a span of 19 bases. The CDR3 DNA is TGTGCCAGCAGCTTGGTAGGTACAGGCCGAGGGGGTTCACCCCTCCACTTT. This translates into CASSLVGTGRGGSPLHF.

This chain joins TRBV18 and TRBJ1-3; 8 bases map to TRBD1. The ends lost 1 base at V and 0 bases at J; junction bases unmatched: 8. Looked up from germline, CDR1 is KGHSH and CDR2 is LQKENI. CDR3 size: 18 residues. The CDR3 sequence: CASSPRFGDRGSGNTIYF. CDR3 nucleotide sequence: TGTGCCAGCTCACCACGTTTCGGAGACAGGGGCTCTGGAAACACCATATATTTT. Full variable domain (remainder filled in from reference TRBV18 and TRBJ1-3): NAGVMQNPRHLVRRRGQEARLRCSPMKGHSHVYWYRQLPEEGLKFMVYLQKENIIDESGMPKERFSAEFPKEGPSILRIQQVVRGDSAAYFCASSPRFGDRGSGNTIYFGEGSWLTVV.

The chain carries TRBV2 and TRBJ2-1; 16 positions match TRBD2. The CDR3 is made up of 16 amino acids. CDR1 SNHLY and CDR2 FYNNEI come from the germline V gene. Germline trimming cut 7 bases from V and 7 bases from J; bases unmatched to any gene: 7. CDR3 sequence: CASTGLAGGPNNEQFF. In nucleotides, the CDR3 is TGTGCCAGCACGGGACTAGCGGGGGGGCCAAATAATGAGCAGTTCTTC.

The CDR3 DNA sequence: TGTGCCAGCAGCCCCGGGGGGGACCCTAGCACAGATACGCAGTATTTT. Protein: CASSPGGDPSTDTQYF. This sequence joins TRBV7-9 and TRBJ2-3, with 8 bases lining up with TRBD2. Per germline, CDR1 SEHNR and CDR2 FQNEAQ (reference sequence). Trimming at V came to 5 bases and at J to 0 bases, leaving 7 bases not matched to a gene. The CDR3 consists of 16 residues.

V usage is TRBV27 and J usage is TRBJ2-3, with 9 bases that match TRBD2. CDR1 MNHEY and CDR2 SMNVEV come from the germline V gene (reference sequence). The CDR3 has 17 amino acids. Trimming took 2 bases from V and 1 from J; bases not matched to a gene: 7. CDR3: CASSLPRLADGTDTQYF. In DNA, the CDR3 is TGTGCCAGCAGTTTACCCCGACTAGCGGACGGCACAGATACGCAGTATTTT.

Notes on this clone: It is likely a read error, because the conserved phenylalanine at the end of the CDR3 is missing. This chain connects TRBV5-1 to TRBJ2-7, with 8 nucleotides matching TRBD2. Germline V CDR1 and CDR2: SGHRS, YFSETQ. With V trimmed by 0 bases and J by 1 base, 3 bases remained unmatched. CDR3 length: 15 residues. The CDR3 is CASSLGAGESYEQYS. The CDR3, as DNA: TGCGCCAGCAGCTTGGGAGCGGGGGAATCCTACGAGCAGTACTCC.

V gene TRBV4-1 combines with J gene TRBJ1-2; D is perhaps TRBD1 (6 bases). CDR3 length: 15 amino acids. CDR1 and CDR2 (germline): MGHRA, YSYEKL. The V end lost 1 base, the J end lost 4 bases, and 13 bases lay between the germline ends. The CDR3 region is CASSQVGRGTYGYTF. The DNA for the CDR3 is TGCGCCAGCAGCCAAGTGGGCAGGGGAACCTATGGCTACACCTTC.

This chain joins TRBV19 and TRBJ2-3; possible D gene TRBD1, 6 bases. CDR1 LNHDA and CDR2 SQIVND come from the germline V gene (reference sequence). The CDR3 totals 15 residues. Trimming shortened V by 2 bases and J by 0 bases, and 9 bases separated the two germline ends. The CDR3 spells CASSIRGFSTDTQYF. The CDR3 region has the DNA TGTGCCAGTAGTATAAGGGGGTTTAGCACAGATACGCAGTATTTT.

The chain recombines TRBV4-3 with TRBJ2-7; TRBD1 agrees at 7 bases. The CDR3 totals 18 residues. J was trimmed by 2 bases and V by 5 bases; bases with no gene match: 18. Looked up from germline, CDR1 is LGHNA and CDR2 is YSLEER. This CDR3 reads CASSVGTAGGYGAYEQYF. The DNA of the CDR3 is TGCGCCAGCAGCGTAGGGACAGCTGGGGGATATGGAGCCTACGAGCAGTACTTC.

The count of this clone is one. The chain carries TRBV19 and TRBJ1-2, with 7 bases identical to TRBD1. Germline lookup yields CDR1 LNHDA and CDR2 SQIVND (reference sequence). With V trimmed by 7 bases and J by 3 bases, 17 bases remained unmatched. The CDR3 is 17 amino acids. CDR3 residues: CASKEGGSFGIDYGYTF. CDR3 bases: TGTGCCAGTAAAGAAGGGGGCAGTTTCGGGATCGACTATGGCTACACCTTC.

This chain uses TRBV28 with TRBJ2-5; possible D gene TRBD2, 6 bases. Looked up from germline, CDR1 is MDHEN and CDR2 is SYDVKM. Between the trimmed V and J ends, which lost 10 bases and 0 bases, there was a span of 21 bases. This CDR3 is 16 amino acids long. CDR3 sequence (DNA): TGTGCCACCGATGCTGGGGGGAGAGGGTACCAAGAGACCCAGTACTTC. Amino acid sequence: CATDAGGRGYQETQYF.

The rearrangement uses TRBV7-8 and TRBJ1-1; the D gene is possibly TRBD1 (5 bases). Trimming took 4 bases from V and 3 from J, leaving 12 bases between them. CDR3 length equals 14 residues. Germline V gene sequence: CDR1 SGHVS, CDR2 FQNEAQ. The DNA for the CDR3 is TGTGCCAGCAGCTCTCAGGGCCTGGACACTGAAGCTTTCTTT. Encoded protein: CASSSQGLDTEAFF.

The chain recombines TRBV5-5 with TRBJ2-3, with D perhaps matching TRBD1 (6 bases). Germline V gives CDR1 SGHKS, CDR2 YYEKEE (reference sequence). The CDR3 has 14 residues. Trimming took 4 bases from V and 2 from J, leaving 11 bases between them. The CDR3 spells CASSVDRLTDTQYF. As DNA, the CDR3 is TGTGCCAGCAGCGTCGACAGGCTCACAGATACGCAGTATTTT.

The chain has TRBV10-3 and TRBJ1-5; D ambiguous. Per the germline V gene, CDR1 is ENHRY and CDR2 is SYGVKD. The V end was cut by 5 bases, the J end by 2 bases, with 16 bases between. The CDR3 spans 16 residues. CDR3 coding DNA: TGTGCCATCAGTTCCAGGAATGATATTGGCAATCAGCCCCAGCATTTT. Its protein is CAISSRNDIGNQPQHF.

The chain is built from TRBV5-1 and TRBJ2-7; D is ambiguous. Trimming took off 4 bases at V and 2 bases at J, with 10 bases between the two ends. This CDR3 has 13 amino acids. Per the germline V gene, CDR1 is SGHRS and CDR2 is YFSETQ. CDR3 sequence (DNA): TGCGCCAGCAGCCCCGAGGTTGCCTACGAGCAGTACTTC. Its translation is CASSPEVAYEQYF.

The chain links TRBV25-1 to TRBJ2-2, with 10 positions matching TRBD1. This CDR3 comprises 14 residues. Germline V gene data show CDR1 as MGHDK and CDR2 as SYGVNS. The V gene end was trimmed by 10 bases and the J gene end by 3 bases; junction bases not matched to a gene: 5. This CDR3 is CATSGQGDTGELFF. The CDR3 DNA sequence: TGTGCCACCTCCGGACAGGGGGACACCGGGGAGCTGTTTTTT.

J is TRBJ2-7 and V is TRBV5-1, with D hard to call. Germline V gene lookup returns CDR1 SGHRS and CDR2 YFSETQ. V gave up 1 base and J gave up 1 base, with 9 bases separating them. The CDR3 has 14 amino acids. DNA of the CDR3: TGCGCCAGCAGCTTGACACAATTTTCCTACGAGCAGTACTTC. The encoded protein is CASSLTQFSYEQYF. Full variable domain (remainder filled in from reference TRBV5-1 and TRBJ2-7): KAGVTQTPRYLIKTRGQQVTLSCSPISGHRSVSWYQQTPGQGLQFLFEYFSETQRNKGNFPGRFSGRQFSNSRSEMNVSTLELGDSALYLCASSLTQFSYEQYFGPGTRLTVT.

The rearrangement links TRBV28 to TRBJ2-5; D is unresolved. Germline V gene data show CDR1 as MDHEN and CDR2 as SYDVKM. This CDR3 spans 12 amino acids. Trimming left V 5 bases short and J 5 bases short, with 9 bases between. CDR3 sequence (DNA): TGTGCCAGCAGTCTCCCCCCTGAGACCCAGTACTTC. Amino acid sequence: CASSLPPETQYF.

The V call is TRBV10-3, the J call TRBJ1-4, with D unresolved. CDR1 is ENHRY, CDR2 SYGVKD, per germline. The CDR3 contains 15 residues. Trimming removed 0 bases from V and 4 bases from J, with 9 bases in between. CDR3 region: CAISESLALNEKLFF. In DNA, the CDR3 is TGTGCCATCAGTGAGTCCCTTGCACTTAATGAAAAACTGTTTTTT.

The rearrangement uses TRBV5-4 and TRBJ2-3; 8 bases align to TRBD2. The germline V gene has CDR1 SGHNT and CDR2 YYREEE (reference sequence). The CDR3 extends over 15 amino acids. The J segment lost 3 bases and the V segment lost 4 bases, leaving 7 bases of the junction unmatched. The CDR3 loop is CASSPGTRGTDTQYF. Here the CDR3 DNA reads TGTGCCAGCAGCCCCGGGACTAGGGGAACAGATACGCAGTATTTT.

The chain employs TRBV7-8 and TRBJ2-7; 8 nucleotides line up with TRBD2. The ends lost 1 base at V and 3 bases at J; junction bases unmatched: 5. CDR1 is SGHVS and CDR2 is FQNEAQ in the germline V gene. The CDR3 extends over 15 amino acids. The DNA of the CDR3 is TGTGCCAGCAGCTTAGAGGGCGGGGGGAGCTACGAGCAGTACTTC. It specifies CASSLEGGGSYEQYF.

The chain employs TRBV4-3 and TRBJ2-3; TRBD2 matches at 14 bases. The CDR3 sequence is 15 residues long. J gave up 3 bases and V 5 bases, and 1 base lay outside the gene matches. Germline CDR1 is LGHNA and CDR2 is YSLEER. The chain's CDR3 is CASSGTSGGTDTQYF. CDR3 DNA sequence: TGCGCCAGCAGCGGGACTAGCGGGGGTACAGATACGCAGTATTTT.

The chain has TRBV19 and TRBJ1-2; D not certain. V was trimmed by 3 bases and J by 2 bases, leaving 13 bases between them. The CDR3 is made up of 15 amino acids. Germline lookup yields CDR1 LNHDA and CDR2 SQIVND (reference sequence). The CDR3 sequence: CASSISFSGNYGYTF. CDR3 bases: TGTGCCAGTAGTATTAGTTTTTCAGGAAACTATGGCTACACCTTC.